This T cell receptor beta chain was found in a study of T cells in tuberculosis. Study-wide points: Active tuberculosis patients had shorter CDR3-alpha; the beta difference was nonsignificant.

The CDR3 has 13 residues. Germline V gene sequence: CDR1 SQVTM, CDR2 ANQGSEA. V dropped 7 bases and J dropped 4; count of bases not matched to a gene: 9. To note about this clone: Antigen: not known.

Clones were sequenced by immunoSEQ multiplex PCR, and TCRdb holds only the in-frame ones, with some missing. The table shows 25,000 to 35,000 clones, with less than 97% occurring only once. The sequence derives from a donor between 5 and 29 years old with latent tuberculosis or without tuberculosis infection. V gene TRBV29-1 combines with J gene TRBJ1-1; 7 bases agree with TRBD1. The sequenced material came from PBMCs. The CDR3 DNA is TGCAGCGGCCAAACAGGGGCTGGCACTGAAGCTTTCTTT. This gives the protein CSGQTGAGTEAFF. Full variable domain (missing parts from reference TRBV29-1 and TRBJ1-1): SAVISQKPSRDICQRGTSLTIQCQVDSQVTMMFWYRQQPGQSLTLIATANQGSEATYESGFVIDKFPISRPNLTFSTLTVSNMSPEDSSIYLCSGQTGAGTEAFFGQGTRLTVV.